Only a few counts were recorded for the clone carrying this TCR beta chain. This entry comes from a study of spatial heterogeneity in lung cancer. Across the whole study: PBMC samples from follow-up, where available, were sequenced a median of roughly two years after resection.

TCRdb analysed the 5' RACE reads with MiXCR anew, one entry per CDR3 protein. The sample holds 60,000 to 85,000 distinct CDR3 sequences, approximately 8.9% seen once. The sample's time point: blood at routine non-recurrence follow-up after resection. The germline V gene has CDR1 SGHTA and CDR2 FQGNSA. This CDR3 spans 14 amino acids. V was shortened by 3 bases and J by 2 bases, with 7 bases between the two germline ends. The source of this sequence is a female donor with early-stage non-small cell lung cancer. The sample was PBMCs, taken at follow-up. The chain is built from TRBV7-2 and TRBJ2-2; D not resolved. CDR3 residues: CASSFAINTGELFF. CDR3 nucleotide sequence: TGTGCCAGCAGCTTTGCTATAAACACCGGGGAGCTGTTTTTT.